The source of this TCR beta chain is a study of blood T cell repertoires in COVID-19. CDR1 is MNHNY and CDR2 is SVGAGI in the germline V gene (reference sequence). V trimming: 6 bases; J trimming: 8 bases; junction bases outside the gene matches: 8. CDR3 length equals 14 residues. Produced via immunoSEQ multiplex PCR; TCRdb's table is partial and in-frame only. The sample shows roughly 120,000 clones, roughly four fifths of them seen only once. This clone was detected once. This chain uses TRBV6-6 with TRBJ2-2; TRBD1 agrees at 8 bases. The sample consisted of peripheral blood. This clonotype was sampled from a woman aged 60-70 years with acute or convalescent COVID-19. The CDR3 region has the DNA TGTGCCAGCAGGACTGACAGGGGCACAGGGGAGCTGTTTTTT. Amino acid sequence: CASRTDRGTGELFF.